Below are 29 T cell receptor beta chains sequenced from a single sample in a study of blood T cell repertoires in COVID-19. Profiling relied on immunoSEQ multiplex PCR, and the TCRdb table lists in-frame clones only, not all of them. This sample yields 70,000 to 100,000 clones, of which roughly 87% are seen a single time; 15% to 20% belongs to the top ten. Sequencing was done on a sample of peripheral blood. All receptors derive from a woman aged 60-70 years with COVID-19, enrolled during active disease.

The chain couples TRBV30 to TRBJ1-5, with 8 bases fitting TRBD1. CDR3 size: 12 residues. V shed 7 bases, J shed 9 bases, and the junction held 8 bases outside the gene matches. Germline CDR1 GTSNPN, CDR2 SVGIG (reference sequence). CDR3 in amino acids: CAFQGAWGPQHF. CDR3 nucleotide sequence: TGTGCCTTTCAGGGGGCCTGGGGGCCCCAGCATTTT.

CDR3 DNA: TGCAGCGTTGTGGGACAGGGGGCGACTGAAGCTTTCTTT. It specifies CSVVGQGATEAFF. The rearrangement uses TRBV29-1 and TRBJ1-1; 12 bases match TRBD1. The CDR3 spans 13 residues. V shed 4 bases and J 5 bases; nucleotides not matched to a gene: 2. Per the germline V gene, CDR1 is SQVTM and CDR2 is ANQGSEA. The complete variable domain, with remaining parts taken from reference TRBV29-1 and TRBJ1-1, reads SAVISQKPSRDICQRGTSLTIQCQVDSQVTMMFWYRQQPGQSLTLIATANQGSEATYESGFVIDKFPISRPNLTFSTLTVSNMSPEDSSIYLCSVVGQGATEAFFGQGTRLTVV.

V usage is TRBV28 and J usage is TRBJ1-1; 12 bases are a match to TRBD1. CDR1 is MDHEN, CDR2 SYDVKM, per germline. The ends lost 6 bases at V and 6 bases at J; junction bases unmatched: 14. CDR3 length: 17 residues. The CDR3 loop is CASSLPGQGAGGAEAFF. DNA of the CDR3: TGTGCCAGCAGCCTTCCGGGACAGGGGGCCGGGGGAGCTGAAGCTTTCTTT.

The V and J genes are TRBV6-5 and TRBJ1-3; the D is unclear. Trimming left V 6 bases short and J 0 bases short, with 9 bases between. The CDR3 sequence is 14 residues long. CDR1 and CDR2 from the germline V gene are MNHEY and SVGAGI. CDR3 sequence: CASRQANSGNTIYF. CDR3 bases: TGTGCCAGCAGGCAGGCGAACTCTGGAAACACCATATATTTT.

The rearrangement links TRBV24-1 to TRBJ2-3, with 10 bases lining up with TRBD1. With 2 bases clipped from V and 1 base from J, the junction kept 11 bases outside the gene matches. Germline CDR1 reads KGHDR; CDR2 reads SFDVKD. The CDR3 is made up of 19 amino acids. The DNA for the CDR3 is TGTGCCACCAGTGATTCCTTCAGACAGGGGGCTTGGGGCACAGATACGCAGTATTTT. This codes for CATSDSFRQGAWGTDTQYF.

This chain connects TRBV5-6 to TRBJ2-7; 8 bases fit TRBD1. The CDR3 extends over 14 amino acids. The ends lost 3 bases at V and 6 bases at J; junction bases unmatched: 8. The germline V gene encodes CDR1 SGHDT and CDR2 YYEEEE. The CDR3 region is CASSWTDRAVEQYF. As DNA, the CDR3 is TGTGCCAGCAGCTGGACGGACAGGGCGGTCGAGCAGTACTTC.

CDR3 loop: CASSQDSVGYTF. Written as DNA, the CDR3 is TGTGCCAGCAGCCAAGATTCGGTGGGCTACACCTTC. This rearrangement joins TRBV4-2 to TRBJ1-2, with D unclear. V was clipped by 0 bases and J by 8 bases, with 7 bases between them. CDR1 and CDR2 from the germline V gene are LGHNA and YNFKEQ. The CDR3 runs to 12 residues.

This sequence joins TRBV5-1 and TRBJ1-3; D is possibly TRBD1 (6 bases). The V gene lost 4 bases and the J gene lost 0 bases, with 14 bases spanning the gap. This CDR3 has 16 residues. Looked up from germline, CDR1 is SGHRS and CDR2 is YFSETQ. The CDR3 nucleotides are TGCGCCAGCAGCCCCCAGGGGCCCCGCTCTGGAAACACCATATATTTT. Protein: CASSPQGPRSGNTIYF.

This rearrangement joins TRBV6-5 to TRBJ1-2; TRBD1 matches 7 bases. Germline values: CDR1 MNHEY, CDR2 SVGAGI. This CDR3 has 13 amino acids. V dropped 2 bases and J dropped 6; count of bases not matched to a gene: 3. CDR3 in amino acids: CASSYRGRDGYTF. The CDR3 DNA reads TGTGCCAGCAGTTACAGGGGGCGCGATGGCTACACCTTC.

The J gene is TRBJ2-2, the V gene TRBV7-2, with D maybe TRBD1 (5 bases). The V and J ends lost 0 bases and 3 bases respectively, with 5 bases between them. This CDR3 has 14 residues. Germline CDR1 and CDR2: SGHTA and FQGNSA. In DNA form, the CDR3 reads TGTGCCAGCAGCTTAGCAGGGGACACCGGGGAGCTGTTTTTT. Protein product: CASSLAGDTGELFF.

The V gene is TRBV11-2, the J gene TRBJ2-5, with 7 bases lining up with TRBD1. Germline V CDR1 and CDR2: SGHAT, FQNNGV. Germline trimming cut 1 base from V and 5 bases from J; bases unmatched to any gene: 10. The CDR3 is 16 residues long. The CDR3 bases are TGTGCCAGCAGCTTAGGAGGTAGGGGGCGTGTGGAGACCCAGTACTTC. Translating gives CASSLGGRGRVETQYF.

This chain's CDR3 is CASSLDRFMNTEAFF. CDR3 bases: TGTGCCAGCAGCTTAGACAGATTTATGAACACTGAAGCTTTCTTT. The chain is built from TRBV7-9 and TRBJ1-1; D unclear. CDR1 and CDR2 from the germline V gene are SEHNR and FQNEAQ (reference sequence). The V and J ends lost 1 base and 0 bases respectively, with 9 bases between them. This CDR3 is built from 15 residues.

This sequence joins TRBV5-1 and TRBJ2-5, with 8 bases fitting TRBD2. This CDR3 is 15 amino acids long. Germline V gives CDR1 SGHRS, CDR2 YFSETQ. V was pared by 5 bases and J by 5 bases, with 11 bases of the junction left unmatched. CDR3 loop: CASRAAGGGSETQYF. CDR3 in DNA: TGCGCCAGCAGAGCGGCGGGGGGAGGGTCGGAGACCCAGTACTTC.

The V call is TRBV19, the J call TRBJ1-4; the D is unclear. The CDR3 extends over 13 amino acids. The V and J ends lost 4 bases and 8 bases respectively, with 11 bases between them. Germline V CDR1 and CDR2: LNHDA, SQIVND (reference sequence). Here the CDR3 reads CASSRSVEEKLFF. The DNA of the CDR3 is TGTGCCAGTAGTAGAAGCGTGGAAGAAAAACTGTTTTTT.

CDR3 residues: CASSPGTEGFNEQFF. The CDR3 DNA reads TGCGCCAGCAGCCCCGGGACAGAAGGATTTAATGAGCAGTTCTTC. The chain has TRBV5-1 and TRBJ2-1, with TRBD1 matching over 7 bases. Germline V gene lookup returns CDR1 SGHRS and CDR2 YFSETQ. The CDR3 has 15 residues. V lost 4 bases and J lost 7; bases outside the gene matches: 11.

V and J are TRBV30 and TRBJ1-3; a possible D gene is TRBD1 (5 bases). Germline CDR1 and CDR2: GTSNPN and SVGIG (reference sequence). Trimming stripped 5 bases from V and 0 bases from J, with 14 bases between. This CDR3 has 15 residues. CDR3 sequence: CAWERTRSSGNTIYF. The CDR3 nucleotides read TGTGCCTGGGAAAGGACACGAAGCTCTGGAAACACCATATATTTT.

The V and J genes are TRBV6-2 or TRBV6-3 and TRBJ2-7; possibly TRBD2 for D (6 bases). V dropped 4 bases and J dropped 3 bases, with 28 bases sitting between them. This CDR3 region has 19 residues. The germline V gene encodes CDR1 MNHEY and CDR2 SVGEGT. For the CDR3, the DNA is TGTGCCAGCAGTTTTCCCAACTTAGGATACCCGGGAGCGGACTACGAGCAGTACTTC. Protein sequence: CASSFPNLGYPGADYEQYF.

V and J are TRBV5-1 and TRBJ1-2; D not certain. Trimming pared 0 bases from V and 8 bases from J, leaving 11 bases between. The germline V gene encodes CDR1 SGHRS and CDR2 YFSETQ. The CDR3 totals 13 residues. The CDR3 sequence: CASSLVGSGGYTF. CDR3 in DNA: TGCGCCAGCAGCTTGGTAGGCAGCGGGGGCTACACCTTC.

This clone is a singleton in its sample. The chain couples TRBV29-1 to TRBJ1-4; the D gene is possibly TRBD1 (6 bases). Trimming stripped 4 bases from V and 4 bases from J, with 10 bases between. CDR1 is SQVTM and CDR2 is ANQGSEA in the germline V gene. This CDR3 comprises 13 residues. The CDR3 loop is CSVGQGFNEKLFF. CDR3 bases: TGCAGCGTTGGGCAGGGGTTTAATGAAAAACTGTTTTTT.

The genes are TRBV7-2 and TRBJ2-3, with D perhaps matching TRBD2 (7 bases). The CDR3 sequence is 16 residues long. Trimming pared 3 bases from V and 1 base from J, leaving 14 bases between. Germline V gene data show CDR1 as SGHTA and CDR2 as FQGNSA. The chain's CDR3 is CASSFRGGGRTDTQYF. CDR3 sequence (DNA): TGTGCCAGCAGCTTCCGCGGCGGGGGCCGCACAGATACGCAGTATTTT.

The chain has TRBV7-9 and TRBJ2-3; 10 nucleotides match TRBD2. The CDR3 has 16 amino acids. Trimming cost V 5 bases and J 4 bases; bases outside gene matches: 9. Germline V lookup: CDR1 SEHNR, CDR2 FQNEAQ (reference sequence). CDR3 in amino acids: CASSPKLAGLADTQYF. The CDR3 region has the DNA TGTGCCAGCAGCCCCAAACTAGCGGGGTTGGCAGATACGCAGTATTTT.

This clone was recorded only once. Other nucleotide sequences in the sample specify the same CDR3. The chain carries TRBV5-1 and TRBJ1-6; TRBD1 is a possible D gene (5 bases). This CDR3 is 15 amino acids long. Germline CDR1 reads SGHRS; CDR2 reads YFSETQ. Between the trimmed V and J ends, which lost 0 bases and 7 bases, there was a span of 11 bases. CDR3 nucleotide sequence: TGCGCCAGCAGCTTGGGGCAGGGTGAGAATTCACCCCTCCACTTT. Protein product: CASSLGQGENSPLHF.

The chain carries TRBV11-1 and TRBJ2-1, with 10 bases lining up with TRBD1. The germline V gene encodes CDR1 SGHAT and CDR2 FQDESV (reference sequence). The CDR3 consists of 15 residues. After removal of 4 bases from V and 5 bases from J, the junction contained 5 bases not matched to a gene. CDR3 bases: TGTGCCAGCAGCTACCGGGACAGGGGACACAATGAGCAGTTCTTC. Translating gives CASSYRDRGHNEQFF.

The chain is built from TRBV2 and TRBJ1-6, with TRBD1 matching over 9 bases. The CDR3 has 13 residues. Germline lookup yields CDR1 SNHLY and CDR2 FYNNEI. V shed 11 bases, J shed 6 bases, and the junction held 5 bases outside the gene matches. The CDR3 is CASRGQGNSPLHF. In DNA, the CDR3 is TGTGCCTCTAGGGGACAGGGTAATTCACCCCTCCACTTT.

The chain carries TRBV6-1 and TRBJ2-1; D not certain. The germline gives CDR1 MNHNS, CDR2 SASEGT. Trimming pared 3 bases from V and 8 bases from J, leaving 11 bases between. This CDR3 has 13 amino acids. The chain's CDR3 is CASSETGLDEQFF. CDR3 in DNA: TGTGCCAGCAGTGAGACTGGCCTCGATGAGCAGTTCTTC.

The chain carries TRBV25-1 and TRBJ1-4; 7 bases are shared with TRBD1. Germline V CDR1 and CDR2: MGHDK, SYGVNS. Unmatched junction bases numbered 1, after V lost 2 bases and J lost 7 bases. The length of the CDR3 is 13 residues. The CDR3 DNA reads TGTGCCAGCAGTGAAACAGGGGCTGAAAAACTGTTTTTT. Amino acids: CASSETGAEKLFF. The whole variable domain, remainder taken from reference TRBV25-1 and TRBJ1-4, is EADIYQTPRYLVIGTGKKITLECSQTMGHDKMYWYQQDPGMELHLIHYSYGVNSTEKGDLSSESTVSRIRTEHFPLTLESARPSHTSQYLCASSETGAEKLFFGSGTQLSVL.

The sample holds one count of this clone. The chain employs TRBV30 and TRBJ2-7; D uncertain. The length of the CDR3 is 16 residues. Germline loops: CDR1 GTSNPN, CDR2 SVGIG (reference sequence). Between the trimmed V and J ends, which lost 3 bases and 3 bases, there was a span of 21 bases. CDR3 DNA sequence: TGTGCCTGGAGCCCCCCCCGGGTAGCCCCCGTCTACGAGCAGTACTTC. As protein: CAWSPPRVAPVYEQYF. The full variable domain, in which reference TRBV30 and TRBJ2-7 provide the parts outside the CDR3, is SQTIHQWPATLVQPVGSPLSLECTVEGTSNPNLYWYRQAAGRGLQLLFYSVGIGQISSEVPQNLSASRPQDRQFILSSKKLLLSDSGFYLCAWSPPRVAPVYEQYFGPGTRLTVT.

The chain uses TRBV30 and TRBJ2-3; no firm D call. The CDR3 runs to 12 residues. CDR1 is GTSNPN and CDR2 is SVGIG in the germline V gene (reference sequence). Trimming stripped 0 bases from V and 7 bases from J, with 8 bases between. The CDR3 DNA sequence: TGTGCCTGGAGTGTGGGTACTAATACGCAGTATTTT. The encoded protein is CAWSVGTNTQYF.

The chain has TRBV30 and TRBJ1-5, with 7 bases matching TRBD1. The junction had 4 bases not matched to a gene; V was cut back by 2 bases and J by 0 bases. Germline V lookup: CDR1 GTSNPN, CDR2 SVGIG (reference sequence). The CDR3 has 15 amino acids. This CDR3 is CAWSTGTDSNQPQHF. CDR3 DNA sequence: TGTGCCTGGAGTACCGGGACAGATAGCAATCAGCCCCAGCATTTT.